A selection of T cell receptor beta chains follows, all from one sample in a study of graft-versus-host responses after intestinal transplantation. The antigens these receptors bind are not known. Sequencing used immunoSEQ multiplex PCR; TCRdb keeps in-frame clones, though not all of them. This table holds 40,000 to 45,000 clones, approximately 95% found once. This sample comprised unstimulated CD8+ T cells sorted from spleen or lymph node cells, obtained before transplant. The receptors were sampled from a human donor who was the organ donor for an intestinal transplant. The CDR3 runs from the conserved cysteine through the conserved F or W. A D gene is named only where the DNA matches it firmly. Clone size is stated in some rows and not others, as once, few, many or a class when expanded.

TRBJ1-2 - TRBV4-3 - CASSQDRGGPNYGYTF TGCGCCAGCAGCCAAGATCGAGGAGGACCTAACTATGGCTACACCTTC
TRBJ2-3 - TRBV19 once CASSTTDSDTQYF TGTGCCAGTAGTACTACGGATTCAGATACGCAGTATTTT
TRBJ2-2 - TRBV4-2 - CASSQDRAAGLTGELFF TGTGCCAGCAGCCAAGATCGGGCGGCAGGGCTTACCGGGGAGCTGTTTTTT
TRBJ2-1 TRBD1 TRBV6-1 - CASSEDRGPWEQFF TGTGCCAGCAGTGAAGACAGGGGGCCATGGGAGCAGTTCTTC
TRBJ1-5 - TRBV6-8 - CASRFRRYSNQPQHF TGTGCCAGCAGATTCAGGCGCTATAGCAATCAGCCCCAGCATTTT
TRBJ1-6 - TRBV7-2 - CASSSPRQGLTPLHF TGTGCCAGCAGCTCCCCCCGGCAGGGCCTAACTCCCCTCCACTTT
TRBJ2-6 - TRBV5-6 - CASSLVAAPGANVLTF TGTGCCAGCAGCTTGGTGGCAGCACCTGGGGCCAACGTCCTGACTTTC
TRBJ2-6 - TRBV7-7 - CASSRTAVPQSRANVLTF TGTGCCAGCAGCCGAACAGCAGTGCCACAAAGTCGGGCCAACGTCCTGACTTTC
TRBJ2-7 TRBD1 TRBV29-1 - CSVGTGGPPYEQYF TGCAGCGTCGGCACAGGGGGCCCTCCCTACGAGCAGTACTTC
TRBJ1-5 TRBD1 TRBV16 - CASSQSGTDSNQPQHF TGTGCCAGCAGCCAATCCGGGACAGATAGCAATCAGCCCCAGCATTTT
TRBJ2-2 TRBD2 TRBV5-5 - CASSFGSGEFTGELFF TGTGCCAGCAGCTTCGGCAGCGGGGAGTTCACCGGGGAGCTGTTTTTT
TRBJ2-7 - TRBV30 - CASDAAYEQYF TGTGCGTCGGACGCAGCCTACGAGCAGTACTTC
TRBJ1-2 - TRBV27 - CASSSQAGGISGYTF TGTGCCAGCAGTTCTCAGGCGGGGGGTATCTCTGGCTACACCTTC
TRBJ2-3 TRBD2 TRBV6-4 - CASSESGGETDTQYF TGTGCCAGCAGTGAGTCGGGGGGGGAAACAGATACGCAGTATTTT
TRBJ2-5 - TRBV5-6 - CASSSPDGQETQYF TGTGCCAGCAGCTCCCCGGACGGACAAGAGACCCAGTACTTC
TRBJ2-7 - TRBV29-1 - CSVLGENPYEQYF TGCAGCGTTCTGGGGGAAAACCCCTACGAGCAGTACTTC
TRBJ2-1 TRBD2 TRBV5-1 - CASSLEVAGDYNEQFF TGCGCCAGCAGCTTGGAAGTAGCGGGGGATTACAATGAGCAGTTCTTC
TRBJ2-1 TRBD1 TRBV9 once CASSVGQGYNEQFF TGTGCCAGCAGCGTAGGACAGGGTTACAATGAGCAGTTCTTC
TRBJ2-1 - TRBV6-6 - CASSPTAGEQFF TGTGCCAGCAGTCCTACCGCTGGTGAGCAGTTCTTC
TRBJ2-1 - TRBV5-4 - CASNSPSAEYNEQFF TGTGCCAGTAATTCCCCCTCGGCAGAATACAATGAGCAGTTCTTC
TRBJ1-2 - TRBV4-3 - CASSQDVQGNYGYTF TGCGCCAGCAGCCAAGATGTTCAGGGAAACTATGGCTACACCTTC
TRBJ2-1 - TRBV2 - CASPRDGEGNEQFF TGTGCCAGCCCCCGGGACGGCGAAGGGAATGAGCAGTTCTTC
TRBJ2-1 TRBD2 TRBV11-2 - CASSLVGRVAGDNEQFF TGTGCCAGCAGCTTAGTCGGGAGGGTAGCGGGGGACAATGAGCAGTTCTTC
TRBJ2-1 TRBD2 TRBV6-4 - CASSERGGSYNEQFF TGTGCCAGCAGTGAGCGGGGGGGCTCCTACAATGAGCAGTTCTTC
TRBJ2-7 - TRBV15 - CATSGRDSYEQYF TGTGCCACCAGCGGGAGGGACAGCTACGAGCAGTACTTC
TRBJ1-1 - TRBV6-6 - CASSSGEAEAFF TGTGCCAGCAGTTCCGGGGAGGCTGAAGCTTTCTTT
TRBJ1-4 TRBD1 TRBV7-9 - CASSPIGGQYNEKLFF TGTGCCAGCAGCCCGATCGGGGGACAGTATAATGAAAAACTGTTTTTT
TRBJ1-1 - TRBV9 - CASSVALGHTEAFF TGTGCCAGCAGCGTAGCTTTGGGACACACTGAAGCTTTCTTT
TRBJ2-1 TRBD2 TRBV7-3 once CASSLLAGGSYNEQFF TGTGCCAGCAGCCTACTAGCGGGGGGTTCCTACAATGAGCAGTTCTTC
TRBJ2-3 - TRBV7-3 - CTSSLRGTRATDTQYF TGTACCAGCAGCTTAAGGGGGACACGGGCCACAGATACGCAGTATTTT
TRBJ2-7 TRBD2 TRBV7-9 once CASSQTSGRPYEQYF TGTGCCAGCAGCCAGACTAGCGGGAGACCCTACGAGCAGTACTTC
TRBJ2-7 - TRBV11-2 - CASSFGLGDEQYF TGTGCCAGCAGCTTTGGGTTAGGAGACGAGCAGTACTTC